Each of the 31 T cell receptor beta chains below was sequenced from the same sample in a study of cytomegalovirus exposure and HLA in healthy donors. PCR used 60 Vbeta primers and 13 Jbeta primers. Libraries were prepared by immunoSEQ multiplex PCR; TCRdb keeps only in-frame clonotypes and omits some of them. Among tens of thousands of clones listed, approximately 64% were seen once. Sequenced material: PBMCs. These receptor sequences come from a boy aged 10-17 years in good health and CMV-seropositive.

The V call is TRBV6-4, the J call TRBJ1-4; 10 nucleotides align to TRBD1. With 2 bases clipped from V and 5 bases from J, the junction kept 5 bases outside the gene matches. Germline CDR1 is MRHNA and CDR2 is SNTAGT. The CDR3 has 16 amino acids. CDR3 nucleotide sequence: TGTGCCAGCAGTGACCCGGACAGGGGGTTGAATGAAAAACTGTTTTTT. Encoded protein: CASSDPDRGLNEKLFF.

The chain combines TRBV29-1 with TRBJ1-1, with TRBD1 matching 9 bases. Germline V lookup: CDR1 SQVTM, CDR2 ANQGSEA. CDR3 length equals 14 residues. V gave up 5 bases and J gave up 4 bases; unmatched junction bases: 8. The CDR3 nucleotides read TGCAGCGTTTTTACCGGGACAGGGTTCACTGAAGCTTTCTTT. Amino acid sequence: CSVFTGTGFTEAFF. Drawing the rest from reference TRBV29-1 and TRBJ1-1, the complete variable domain is SAVISQKPSRDICQRGTSLTIQCQVDSQVTMMFWYRQQPGQSLTLIATANQGSEATYESGFVIDKFPISRPNLTFSTLTVSNMSPEDSSIYLCSVFTGTGFTEAFFGQGTRLTVV.

The rearrangement links TRBV6-5 to TRBJ1-5, with D possibly TRBD1 on 6 matching bases. Between the trimmed V and J ends, which lost 1 base and 6 bases, there was a span of 16 bases. The CDR3 consists of 16 residues. Germline values: CDR1 MNHEY, CDR2 SVGAGI. CDR3 amino acids: CASSYLQGITRQPQHF. Here the CDR3 DNA reads TGTGCCAGCAGTTACTTACAGGGAATAACACGTCAGCCCCAGCATTTT.

V and J are TRBV18 and TRBJ1-4, with 8 bases matching TRBD1. The CDR3 contains 16 residues. Germline values: CDR1 KGHSH, CDR2 LQKENI. The V gene end was trimmed by 3 bases and the J gene end by 4 bases; junction bases not matched to a gene: 7. CDR3 loop: CASSPRDRRDNEKLFF. The CDR3, as DNA: TGTGCCAGCTCACCGCGGGACAGGCGAGATAATGAAAAACTGTTTTTT.

CDR3 loop: CASRLTGSSTDTQYF. The CDR3 DNA is TGCGCCAGCAGGCTGACAGGGTCTAGCACAGATACGCAGTATTTT. The chain combines TRBV5-1 with TRBJ2-3; the match to TRBD1 covers 7 bases. Germline V lookup: CDR1 SGHRS, CDR2 YFSETQ. Trimming at V came to 5 bases and at J to 0 bases, leaving 6 bases not matched to a gene. CDR3 length: 15 residues.

This clone was counted only a few times. This rearrangement joins TRBV4-1 to TRBJ1-4, with a tentative D call TRBD1 (6 bases). Between the trimmed V and J ends, which lost 1 base and 6 bases, there was a span of 15 bases. The CDR3 runs 16 residues. From germline, CDR1 is MGHRA and CDR2 YSYEKL. CDR3 nucleotide sequence: TGCGCCAGCAGCCAAGGACGGCGGGGGGGCGATGAAAAACTGTTTTTT. This encodes CASSQGRRGGDEKLFF.

V is TRBV11-2 and J is TRBJ2-1, with D maybe TRBD1 (5 bases). CDR3 length: 19 amino acids. Germline V gene data show CDR1 as SGHAT and CDR2 as FQNNGV. V dropped 0 bases and J dropped 0 bases, with 18 bases sitting between them. The CDR3, as DNA: TGTGCCAGCAGCTTAGATTCTTGGGGCGGTCCGAGCTCCTACAATGAGCAGTTCTTC. This gives the protein CASSLDSWGGPSSYNEQFF. Full variable domain (missing parts from reference TRBV11-2 and TRBJ2-1): EAGVAQSPRYKIIEKRQSVAFWCNPISGHATLYWYQQILGQGPKLLIQFQNNGVVDDSQLPKDRFSAERLKGVDSTLKIQPAKLEDSAVYLCASSLDSWGGPSSYNEQFFGPGTRLTVL.

This clone was counted between two and nine times. This sequence joins TRBV6-4 and TRBJ1-2; TRBD1 might be the D (5 bases). The CDR3 totals 14 residues. V lost 2 bases to trimming and J lost 4 bases, with 11 bases between them. Per the germline V gene, CDR1 is MRHNA and CDR2 is SNTAGT. CDR3 amino acids: CASSDGAPSYGYTF. The CDR3 DNA sequence: TGTGCCAGCAGTGACGGGGCGCCAAGCTATGGCTACACCTTC.

This chain connects TRBV27 to TRBJ2-5, with 8 bases matching TRBD2. The J segment lost 1 base and the V segment lost 6 bases, leaving 4 bases of the junction unmatched. The germline CDR1 and CDR2 sequences are MNHEY and SMNVEV (reference sequence). The CDR3 covers 14 residues. The CDR3 DNA is TGTGCCAGCAGCCGCGGGGGGTTCCAAGAGACCCAGTACTTC. Protein product: CASSRGGFQETQYF.

This clone has only a few counts. The chain combines TRBV30 with TRBJ1-4; 7 bases agree with TRBD1. The CDR3 contains 14 residues. The germline V gene encodes CDR1 GTSNPN and CDR2 SVGIG (reference sequence). The trim removed 6 bases at V and 5 bases at J, leaving 9 bases unmatched. The DNA for the CDR3 is TGTGCCTGTTCGAGGACAGGAGGAAATGAAAAACTGTTTTTT. This sequence encodes CACSRTGGNEKLFF.

The J gene is TRBJ1-5, the V gene TRBV19; TRBD1 agrees at 9 bases. Germline CDR1 is LNHDA and CDR2 is SQIVND (reference sequence). The V gene end was trimmed by 6 bases and the J gene end by 7 bases; junction bases not matched to a gene: 13. This CDR3 has 16 residues. The CDR3 region is CASRAGWTGVRQPQHF. CDR3 in DNA: TGTGCCAGTAGGGCGGGCTGGACAGGGGTGAGACAGCCCCAGCATTTT.

There are a few counts of this clone. This chain joins TRBV6-5 and TRBJ2-2, with D perhaps TRBD1 (5 bases). Per germline, CDR1 MNHEY and CDR2 SVGAGI. V dropped 4 bases and J dropped 7 bases, with 16 bases sitting between them. This CDR3 spans 15 amino acids. The CDR3 nucleotides read TGTGCCAGCAGTTCCACGTGGGGCTCGGACGGGGAGCTGTTTTTT. It yields the protein CASSSTWGSDGELFF.

This clone came up once. The genes are TRBV11-1 and TRBJ2-3; D gene unclear. V lost 5 bases to trimming and J lost 5 bases, with 11 bases between them. Germline lookup yields CDR1 SGHAT and CDR2 FQDESV (reference sequence). The CDR3 is 13 amino acids. The CDR3 reads CASSAPVRDTQYF. CDR3 coding DNA: TGTGCCAGCAGCGCCCCAGTCCGAGATACGCAGTATTTT.

This chain uses TRBV19 with TRBJ2-7; D is ambiguous. The CDR3 is 13 amino acids. The V and J ends lost 6 bases and 4 bases respectively, with 13 bases between them. CDR1 is LNHDA and CDR2 is SQIVND in the germline V gene (reference sequence). For the CDR3, the DNA is TGTGCCAGTAGCCAAGCACGCGTATACGAGCAGTACTTC. Residues: CASSQARVYEQYF.

This clone turned up a few times. V gene TRBV7-2 combines with J gene TRBJ2-1, with 7 bases matching TRBD1. Germline V gene lookup returns CDR1 SGHTA and CDR2 FQGNSA. This CDR3 spans 13 amino acids. With V trimmed by 5 bases and J by 7 bases, 5 bases remained unmatched. The CDR3 reads CASSNRQGNEQFF. The CDR3 DNA is TGTGCCAGCAGCAACCGACAGGGAAATGAGCAGTTCTTC.

The genes are TRBV2 and TRBJ2-2; 13 nucleotides align to TRBD2. The CDR3 runs to 17 residues. Unmatched junction bases numbered 12, after V lost 8 bases and J lost 6 bases. Germline V gene data show CDR1 as SNHLY and CDR2 as FYNNEI. This CDR3 is CASQGGGGLAGAGELFF. CDR3 sequence (DNA): TGTGCCAGCCAAGGGGGGGGAGGACTAGCGGGAGCCGGGGAGCTGTTTTTT.

The chain joins TRBV5-1 to TRBJ2-7, with 10 bases identical to TRBD1. Trimming at V came to 4 bases and at J to 2 bases, leaving 6 bases not matched to a gene. Germline CDR1 and CDR2: SGHRS and YFSETQ. The CDR3 is 15 residues long. CDR3 residues: CASSGGQGRTYEQYF. The CDR3 coding sequence is TGCGCCAGCAGCGGGGGACAGGGGAGAACCTACGAGCAGTACTTC.

This clone was counted only a few times. CDR3 loop: CASSLLLPSYEQYF. In DNA form, the CDR3 reads TGTGCCAGCAGCTTACTCCTACCATCATACGAGCAGTACTTC. The chain carries TRBV7-8 and TRBJ2-7, with no clear D. Germline V gene sequence: CDR1 SGHVS, CDR2 FQNEAQ. The CDR3 is 14 amino acids. V was shortened by 2 bases and J by 4 bases, with 12 bases between the two germline ends.

The chain uses TRBV28 and TRBJ2-7; a weak D match, TRBD2 (6 bases). The CDR3 covers 13 residues. V lost 6 bases and J lost 4, with 13 bases in between. Germline V lookup: CDR1 MDHEN, CDR2 SYDVKM. The DNA for the CDR3 is TGTGCCAGCAGCCCGGGGGATTGGTACGAGCAGTACTTC. Protein: CASSPGDWYEQYF.

CDR3: CSVGGTAEETQYF. CDR3 sequence (DNA): TGCAGCGTTGGGGGGACAGCTGAAGAGACCCAGTACTTC. This chain links TRBV29-1 with TRBJ2-5, with 7 bases matching TRBD1. CDR3 size: 13 residues. With 4 bases clipped from V and 3 bases from J, the junction kept 5 bases outside the gene matches. Germline-derived CDR1 and CDR2 are SQVTM and ANQGSEA.

The V call is TRBV18, the J call TRBJ2-3; 8 bases are shared with TRBD2. V dropped 4 bases and J dropped 6; count of bases not matched to a gene: 12. Germline CDR1 and CDR2: KGHSH and LQKENI. The CDR3 runs to 16 residues. CDR3 in amino acids: CASSRLLADRGDTQYF. CDR3 bases: TGTGCCAGCTCACGCCTACTAGCGGACCGCGGGGATACGCAGTATTTT.

The genes are TRBV30 and TRBJ1-2; D remains unclear. Trimming cost V 0 bases and J 7 bases, with 30 bases left between them. Looked up from germline, CDR1 is GTSNPN and CDR2 is SVGIG (reference sequence). The CDR3 has 19 residues. The CDR3 is CAWSVRSVVATISGLGYTF. CDR3 in DNA: TGTGCCTGGAGTGTACGCTCGGTAGTGGCGACTATCTCTGGTCTTGGCTACACCTTC.

This chain links TRBV6-1 with TRBJ1-1; D unclear. This CDR3 comprises 15 residues. Germline lookup yields CDR1 MNHNS and CDR2 SASEGT. V lost 2 bases, J lost 1 base, and 11 bases lay in between. The DNA of the CDR3 is TGTGCCAGCAGTGAATTCAGTCGGGGGAACACTGAAGCTTTCTTT. This codes for CASSEFSRGNTEAFF.

The chain links TRBV29-1 to TRBJ1-1, with TRBD1 matching over 7 bases. V lost 5 bases to trimming and J lost 1 base; unmatched junction nucleotides: 4. CDR1 SQVTM and CDR2 ANQGSEA come from the germline V gene. CDR3 length: 13 residues. Written as DNA, the CDR3 is TGCAGCGTTACGGGACAGAAGAACACTGAAGCTTTCTTT. The encoded protein is CSVTGQKNTEAFF.

The rearrangement joins TRBV5-6 to TRBJ2-5; 11 bases align to TRBD2. The assigned J gene may be wrong: the sequence end matches TRBJ2-7 better. Germline loops: CDR1 SGHDT, CDR2 YYEEEE. The CDR3 spans 16 residues. CDR3 residues: CASSPGTSGTTYEQYF. For the CDR3, the DNA is TGTGCCAGCAGCCCGGGGACTAGCGGAACCACCTACGAGCAGTACTTC.

The chain combines TRBV20-1 with TRBJ1-2; D ambiguous. The CDR3 covers 9 residues. Germline V CDR1 and CDR2: DFQATT, SNEGSKA (reference sequence). Trimming left V 5 bases short and J 13 bases short, with 11 bases between. CDR3 amino acids: CSARHIPTF. The CDR3 DNA sequence: TGCAGTGCTCGACATATTCCCACCTTC.

V gene TRBV5-1 combines with J gene TRBJ2-7; D may be TRBD1 (7 bases). The CDR3 contains 13 residues. Germline CDR1 is SGHRS and CDR2 is YFSETQ. V lost 4 bases, J lost 3 bases, and 11 bases lay in between. The CDR3 DNA reads as TGCGCCAGCAGCCCGGGGGACAGCTACGAGCAGTACTTC. Translation: CASSPGDSYEQYF.

CDR3 loop: CASSSGEGSANYGYTF. The CDR3 DNA follows: TGTGCCAGCAGCTCCGGGGAGGGAAGTGCTAACTATGGCTACACCTTC. The gene calls are TRBV5-4 and TRBJ1-2; no definite D call. V was clipped by 3 bases and J by 0 bases, with 15 bases between them. This CDR3 region has 16 residues. Germline-derived CDR1 and CDR2 are SGHNT and YYREEE (reference sequence).

V gene TRBV4-1 combines with J gene TRBJ1-4; D remains unclear. V was trimmed by 0 bases and J by 0 bases, leaving 11 bases between them. Germline V gene data show CDR1 as MGHRA and CDR2 as YSYEKL. The CDR3 totals 17 residues. The CDR3 DNA sequence: TGCGCCAGCAGCCAAGAGGTGCGCCTCGCAACTAATGAAAAACTGTTTTTT. Residues: CASSQEVRLATNEKLFF.

The V gene is TRBV19, the J gene TRBJ1-1; D unclear. V lost 3 bases, J lost 0 bases, and 8 bases lay in between. The CDR3 runs to 14 residues. The germline V gene encodes CDR1 LNHDA and CDR2 SQIVND (reference sequence). The CDR3 reads CASSINILNTEAFF. In DNA, the CDR3 is TGTGCCAGTAGTATCAACATCCTGAACACTGAAGCTTTCTTT.

This chain connects TRBV21-1 to TRBJ1-4; the DNA was not used to check the table's D call, TRBD1. TRBV21-1 is flagged as a pseudogene. The CDR3 covers 16 residues. DNA for the CDR3: TGTGCCAGCAGCAAAGATAGGGGGCAGACTAATGAAAAACTGTTTTTT. Its translation is CASSKDRGQTNEKLFF.